These 5 T cell receptor beta chains were sequenced from one sample in a study of T cell repertoires in cytomegalovirus infection. From the reads, TCRdb called clonotypes with MiXCR, one entry per CDR3 protein. The sample lists about 52,000 distinct CDR3 sequences, about 20% occurring once. Which antigens these TCRs recognize remains unknown. The input for sequencing was CD8+ T cells from cultured PBMCs, taken from culture after CMV antigen stimulation. The receptor source for this set is a human donor in good health (CMV status not recorded). Some clones in this sample may be carry-over from other donors' samples.

The V and J genes are TRBV7-6 and TRBJ2-3; 10 positions match TRBD2. The CDR3 is made up of 15 amino acids. CDR1 is SGHVS, CDR2 FNYEAQ, per germline. With 5 bases clipped from V and 4 bases from J, the junction kept 6 bases outside the gene matches. As DNA, the CDR3 is TGTGCCAGCAGCAGTGGACTAGCGGTGGCAGATACGCAGTATTTT. This translates into CASSSGLAVADTQYF.

This clonotype has just a few counts. V usage is TRBV10-2 and J usage is TRBJ2-1; D is ambiguous. The germline V and J ends were trimmed by 3 bases and 6 bases, with 12 bases remaining between them. The V gene's germline CDR1 is WSHSY and CDR2 SAAADI. This CDR3 has 14 residues. The CDR3 is CASSEYLYRNEQFF. Here the CDR3 DNA reads TGCGCCAGCAGTGAATACCTTTATCGCAATGAGCAGTTCTTC.

This clonotype was seen more than once but under ten times. This rearrangement joins TRBV12-3 or TRBV12-4 to TRBJ1-1, with TRBD1 as a possible D gene (5 bases). Trimming removed 5 bases from V and 0 bases from J, with 13 bases in between. The CDR3 spans 15 residues. CDR3 amino acids: CASSPGRLMNTEAFF. CDR3 sequence (DNA): TGTGCCAGCAGTCCGGGACGGCTCATGAACACTGAAGCTTTCTTT.

This clonotype turned up a few times. V gene TRBV6-1 combines with J gene TRBJ2-5, with 10 bases identical to TRBD1. J gave up 5 bases and V 5 bases, and 11 bases lay outside the gene matches. Germline V gene lookup returns CDR1 MNHNS and CDR2 SASEGT. The CDR3 runs to 16 residues. The CDR3 DNA is TGTGCCAGCAGTCTGACCCTGACAGGGGGCGGGGAGACCCAGTACTTC. Translation: CASSLTLTGGGETQYF.

This clonotype was picked up a small number of times. The V gene is TRBV4-2, the J gene TRBJ1-2; TRBD1 matches at 9 bases. The germline gives CDR1 LGHNA, CDR2 YNFKEQ. Unmatched junction bases numbered 2, after V lost 1 base and J lost 8 bases. The CDR3 extends over 13 amino acids. The CDR3 sequence is CASSQGDREGYTF. The CDR3 nucleotides read TGTGCCAGCAGCCAAGGGGACAGGGAAGGCTACACCTTC.